This T cell receptor beta chain was sequenced during a study of blood T cell repertoires in COVID-19. As for the study in general: Researchers got acute and convalescent COVID-19 samples from the United States, Italy and Spain. Sample material is recorded as cDNA or gDNA derived from T cells, B-cell-depleted T cells, or PBMCs.

Authors' methods: Estimated nucleated cell counts came from reference gene primer amplification. Only in-frame clones appear in the TCRdb table, and some are missing; sequencing was by immunoSEQ multiplex PCR. The V and J calls and clone size were taken over from that table, and D and trimming were inferred from the DNA. In the table there are 250,000 or so clones, 84% of which are singletons. The CDR3 has 14 residues. Between the trimmed V and J ends, which lost 8 bases and 2 bases, there was a span of 13 bases. Per the germline V gene, CDR1 is MDHEN and CDR2 is SYDVKM. This sequence joins TRBV28 and TRBJ1-5; a possible D gene is TRBD1 (5 bases). The sample was peripheral blood. This sequence originates from a woman aged 40 to 50 who had recovered from COVID-19. CDR3 DNA sequence: TGTGCCAGCTGCCCCAGGGTACGCAATCAGCCCCAGCATTTT. This gives the protein CASCPRVRNQPQHF.